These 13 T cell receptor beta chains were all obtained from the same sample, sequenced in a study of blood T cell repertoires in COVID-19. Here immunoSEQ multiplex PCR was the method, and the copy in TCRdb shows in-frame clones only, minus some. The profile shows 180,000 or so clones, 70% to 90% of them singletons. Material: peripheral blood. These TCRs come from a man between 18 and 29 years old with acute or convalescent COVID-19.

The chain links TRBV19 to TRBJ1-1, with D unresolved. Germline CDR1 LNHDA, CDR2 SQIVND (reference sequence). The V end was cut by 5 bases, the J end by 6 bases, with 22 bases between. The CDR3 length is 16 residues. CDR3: CASSSPRGRTSSEAFF. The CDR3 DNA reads TGTGCCAGTAGTTCACCCCGCGGGCGCACATCATCTGAAGCTTTCTTT.

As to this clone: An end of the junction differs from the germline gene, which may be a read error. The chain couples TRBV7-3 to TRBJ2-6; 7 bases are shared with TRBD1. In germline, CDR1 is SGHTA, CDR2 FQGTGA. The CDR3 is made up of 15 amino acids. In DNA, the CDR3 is TGTGCCAGCAGCCTAACAGGGGTCGGGGCCAACGTCCTGACTTTC. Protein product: CASSLTGVGANVLTF.

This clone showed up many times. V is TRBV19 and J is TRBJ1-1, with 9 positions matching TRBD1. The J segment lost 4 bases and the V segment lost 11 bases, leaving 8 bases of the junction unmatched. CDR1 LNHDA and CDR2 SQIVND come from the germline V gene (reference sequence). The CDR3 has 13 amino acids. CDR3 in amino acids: CASQTGGSTEAFF. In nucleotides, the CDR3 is TGTGCCTCCCAGACAGGGGGATCCACTGAAGCTTTCTTT. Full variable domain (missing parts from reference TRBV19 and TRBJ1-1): DGGITQSPKYLFRKEGQNVTLSCEQNLNHDAMYWYRQDPGQGLRLIYYSQIVNDFQKGDIAEGYSVSREKKESFPLTVTSAQKNPTAFYLCASQTGGSTEAFFGQGTRLTVV.

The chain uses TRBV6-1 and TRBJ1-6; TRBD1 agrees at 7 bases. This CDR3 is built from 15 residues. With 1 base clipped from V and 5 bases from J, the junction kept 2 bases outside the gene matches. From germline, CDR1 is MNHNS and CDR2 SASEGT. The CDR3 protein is CASSEVRGHNSPLHF. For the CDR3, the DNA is TGTGCCAGCAGTGAAGTAAGGGGGCATAATTCACCCCTCCACTTT.

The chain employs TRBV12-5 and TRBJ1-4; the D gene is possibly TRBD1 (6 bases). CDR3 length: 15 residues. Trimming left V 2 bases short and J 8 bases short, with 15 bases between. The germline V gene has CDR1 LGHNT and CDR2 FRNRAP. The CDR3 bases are TGTGCTAGTGGTTTGTGGTCAGGGGTAGGAGAAAAACTGTTTTTT. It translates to CASGLWSGVGEKLFF.

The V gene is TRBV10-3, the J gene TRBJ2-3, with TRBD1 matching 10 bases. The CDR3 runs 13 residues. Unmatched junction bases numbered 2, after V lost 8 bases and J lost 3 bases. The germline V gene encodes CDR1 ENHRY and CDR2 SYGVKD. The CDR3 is CAIEGQGTDTQYF. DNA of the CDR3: TGTGCCATCGAGGGACAGGGGACAGATACGCAGTATTTT.

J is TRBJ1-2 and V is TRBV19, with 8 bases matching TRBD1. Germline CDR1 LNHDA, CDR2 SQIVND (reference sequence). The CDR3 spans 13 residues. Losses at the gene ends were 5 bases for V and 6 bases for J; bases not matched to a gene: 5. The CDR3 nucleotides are TGTGCCAGTAGTTCTCAGGGGGCGCATGGCTACACCTTC. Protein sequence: CASSSQGAHGYTF. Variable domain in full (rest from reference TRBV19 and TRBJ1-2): DGGITQSPKYLFRKEGQNVTLSCEQNLNHDAMYWYRQDPGQGLRLIYYSQIVNDFQKGDIAEGYSVSREKKESFPLTVTSAQKNPTAFYLCASSSQGAHGYTFGSGTRLTVV.

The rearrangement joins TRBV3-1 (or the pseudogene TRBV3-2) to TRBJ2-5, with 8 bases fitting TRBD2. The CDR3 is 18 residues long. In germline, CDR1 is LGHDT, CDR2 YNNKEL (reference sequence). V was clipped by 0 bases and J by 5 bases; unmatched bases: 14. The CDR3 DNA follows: TGTGCCAGCAGCCAAGAGTGGGTCTCGGGACTAGAGTTTGAGACCCAGTACTTC. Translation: CASSQEWVSGLEFETQYF.

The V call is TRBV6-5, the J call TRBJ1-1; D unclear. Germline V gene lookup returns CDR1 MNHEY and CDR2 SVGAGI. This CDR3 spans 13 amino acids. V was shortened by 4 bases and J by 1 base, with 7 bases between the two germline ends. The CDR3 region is CASSLAENTEAFF. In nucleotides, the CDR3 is TGTGCCAGCAGTTTGGCGGAGAACACTGAAGCTTTCTTT.

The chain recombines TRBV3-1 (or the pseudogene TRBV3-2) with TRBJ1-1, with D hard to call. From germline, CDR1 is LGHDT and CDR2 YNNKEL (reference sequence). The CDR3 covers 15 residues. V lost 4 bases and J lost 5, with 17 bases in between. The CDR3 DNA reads TGTGCCAGCAGCCCGGGGTCCCCAAGTTCGACTGAAGCTTTCTTT. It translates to CASSPGSPSSTEAFF.

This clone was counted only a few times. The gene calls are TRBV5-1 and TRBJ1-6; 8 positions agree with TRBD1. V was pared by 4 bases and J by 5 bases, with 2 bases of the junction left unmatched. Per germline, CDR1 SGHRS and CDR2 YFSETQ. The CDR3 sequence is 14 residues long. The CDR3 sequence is CASSQTGDNSPLHF. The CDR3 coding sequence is TGCGCCAGCAGCCAGACAGGGGATAATTCACCCCTCCACTTT.

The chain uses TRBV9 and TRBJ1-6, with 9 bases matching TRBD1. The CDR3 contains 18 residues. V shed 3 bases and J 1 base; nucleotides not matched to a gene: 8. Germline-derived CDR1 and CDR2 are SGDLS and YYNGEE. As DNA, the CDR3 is TGTGCCAGCAGCGAGCGCTCGACAGGGGGATCCTATAATTCACCCCTCCACTTT. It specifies CASSERSTGGSYNSPLHF. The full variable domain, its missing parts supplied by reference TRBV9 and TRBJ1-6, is DSGVTQTPKHLITATGQRVTLRCSPRSGDLSVYWYQQSLDQGLQFLIQYYNGEERAKGNILERFSAQQFPDLHSELNLSSLELGDSALYFCASSERSTGGSYNSPLHFGNGTRLTVT.

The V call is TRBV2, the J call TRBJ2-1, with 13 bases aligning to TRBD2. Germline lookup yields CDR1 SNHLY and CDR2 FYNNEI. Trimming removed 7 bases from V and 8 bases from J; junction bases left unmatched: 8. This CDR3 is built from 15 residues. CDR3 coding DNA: TGTGCCAGCACCGTGGGGACTAGCGGGGAACATGAGCAGTTCTTC. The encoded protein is CASTVGTSGEHEQFF.